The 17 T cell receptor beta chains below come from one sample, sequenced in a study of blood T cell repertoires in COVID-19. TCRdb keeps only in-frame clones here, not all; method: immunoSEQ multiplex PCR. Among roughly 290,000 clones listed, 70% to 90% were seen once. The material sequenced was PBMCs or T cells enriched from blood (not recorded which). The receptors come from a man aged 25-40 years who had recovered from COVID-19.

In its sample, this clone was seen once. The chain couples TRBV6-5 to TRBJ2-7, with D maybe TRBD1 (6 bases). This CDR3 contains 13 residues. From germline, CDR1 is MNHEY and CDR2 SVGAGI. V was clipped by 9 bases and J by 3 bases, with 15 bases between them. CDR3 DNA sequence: TGTGCCAGTCAACAGGGATTAAGCTACGAGCAGTACTTC. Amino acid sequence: CASQQGLSYEQYF.

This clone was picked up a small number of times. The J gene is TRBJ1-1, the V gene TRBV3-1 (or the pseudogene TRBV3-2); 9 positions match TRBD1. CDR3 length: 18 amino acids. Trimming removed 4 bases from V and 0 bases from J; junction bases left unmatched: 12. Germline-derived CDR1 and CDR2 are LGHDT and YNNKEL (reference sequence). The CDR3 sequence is CASSRYRGQGDLNTEAFF. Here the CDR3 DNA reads TGTGCCAGCAGCCGATACCGGGGACAGGGAGATTTGAACACTGAAGCTTTCTTT.

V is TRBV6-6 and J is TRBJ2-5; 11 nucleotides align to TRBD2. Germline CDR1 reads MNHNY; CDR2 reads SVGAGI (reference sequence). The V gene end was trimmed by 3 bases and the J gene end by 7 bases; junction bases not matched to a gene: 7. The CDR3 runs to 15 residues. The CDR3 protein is CASSYASGGQGTQYF. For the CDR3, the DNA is TGTGCCAGCAGTTATGCTAGCGGGGGGCAGGGGACCCAGTACTTC.

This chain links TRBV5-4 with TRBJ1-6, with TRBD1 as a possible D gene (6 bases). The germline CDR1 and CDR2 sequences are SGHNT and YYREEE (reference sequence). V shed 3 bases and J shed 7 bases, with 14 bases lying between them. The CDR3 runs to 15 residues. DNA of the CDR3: TGTGCCAGCAGCTCCCGTCAGACAGGCAATTCACCCCTCCACTTT. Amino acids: CASSSRQTGNSPLHF.

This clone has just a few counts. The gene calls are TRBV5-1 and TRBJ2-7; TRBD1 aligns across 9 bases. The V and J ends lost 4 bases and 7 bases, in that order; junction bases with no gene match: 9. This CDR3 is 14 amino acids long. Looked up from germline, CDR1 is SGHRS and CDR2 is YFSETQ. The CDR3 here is CASSRTGGEEEQYF. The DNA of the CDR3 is TGCGCCAGCAGCCGAACAGGGGGCGAGGAAGAGCAGTACTTC.

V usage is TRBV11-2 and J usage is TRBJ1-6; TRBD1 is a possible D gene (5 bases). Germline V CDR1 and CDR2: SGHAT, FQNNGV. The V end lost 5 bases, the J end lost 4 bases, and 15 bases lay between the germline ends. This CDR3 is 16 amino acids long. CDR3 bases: TGTGCCAGCAGCCTGACAGATTTGACTTATAATTCACCCCTCCACTTT. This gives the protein CASSLTDLTYNSPLHF.

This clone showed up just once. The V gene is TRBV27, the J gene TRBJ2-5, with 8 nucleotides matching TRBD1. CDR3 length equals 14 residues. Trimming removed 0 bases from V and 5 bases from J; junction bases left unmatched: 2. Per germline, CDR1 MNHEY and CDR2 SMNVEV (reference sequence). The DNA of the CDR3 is TGTGCCAGCAGTTTATCGCGACAGGGGGAGACCCAGTACTTC. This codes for CASSLSRQGETQYF.

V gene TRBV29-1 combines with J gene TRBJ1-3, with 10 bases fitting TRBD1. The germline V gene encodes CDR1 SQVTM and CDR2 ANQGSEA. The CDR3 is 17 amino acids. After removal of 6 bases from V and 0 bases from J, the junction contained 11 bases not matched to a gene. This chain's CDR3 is CSVTGGVGTLSGNTIYF. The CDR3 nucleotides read TGCAGCGTGACAGGGGGCGTTGGGACGCTCTCTGGAAACACCATATATTTT.

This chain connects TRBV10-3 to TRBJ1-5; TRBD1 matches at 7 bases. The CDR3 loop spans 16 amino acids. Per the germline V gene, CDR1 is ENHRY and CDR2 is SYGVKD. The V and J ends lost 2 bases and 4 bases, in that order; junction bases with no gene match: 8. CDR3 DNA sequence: TGTGCCATCAGTGAGAGGGGGACAGCTCCTAATCAGCCCCAGCATTTT. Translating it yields CAISERGTAPNQPQHF.

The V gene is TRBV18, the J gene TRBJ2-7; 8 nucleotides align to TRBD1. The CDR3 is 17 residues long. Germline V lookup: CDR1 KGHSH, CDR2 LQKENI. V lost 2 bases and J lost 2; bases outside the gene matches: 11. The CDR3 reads CASSPWDRSILPYEQYF. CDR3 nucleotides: TGTGCCAGCTCACCATGGGACAGGTCCATCCTACCCTACGAGCAGTACTTC.

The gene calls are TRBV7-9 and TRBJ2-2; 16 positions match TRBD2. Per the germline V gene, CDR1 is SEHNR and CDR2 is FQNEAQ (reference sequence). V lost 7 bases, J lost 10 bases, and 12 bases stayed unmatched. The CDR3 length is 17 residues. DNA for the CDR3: TGTGCCAGCACTCCCCCCGGGACTAGCGGGGGGGCAGTGGAGCTGTTTTTT. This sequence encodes CASTPPGTSGGAVELFF.

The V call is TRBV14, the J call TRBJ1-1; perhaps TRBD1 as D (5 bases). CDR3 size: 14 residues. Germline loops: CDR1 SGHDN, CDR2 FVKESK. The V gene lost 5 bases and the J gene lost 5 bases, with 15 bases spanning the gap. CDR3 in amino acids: CASSSPAGRTEAFF. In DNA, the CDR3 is TGTGCCAGCAGCAGCCCGGCGGGGCGAACTGAAGCTTTCTTT.

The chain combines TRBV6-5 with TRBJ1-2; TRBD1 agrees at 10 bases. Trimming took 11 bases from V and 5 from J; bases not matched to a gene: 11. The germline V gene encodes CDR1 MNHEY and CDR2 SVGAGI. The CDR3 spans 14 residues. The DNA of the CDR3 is TGTGCCGGGGCCTACGGGACAGGGGAGTATGGCTACACCTTC. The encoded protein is CAGAYGTGEYGYTF.

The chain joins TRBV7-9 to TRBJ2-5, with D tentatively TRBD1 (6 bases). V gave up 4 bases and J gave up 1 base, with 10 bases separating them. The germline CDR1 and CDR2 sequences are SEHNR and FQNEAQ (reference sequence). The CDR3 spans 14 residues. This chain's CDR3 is CASSSRQVQETQYF. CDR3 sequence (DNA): TGTGCCAGCAGCTCCCGACAGGTCCAAGAGACCCAGTACTTC.

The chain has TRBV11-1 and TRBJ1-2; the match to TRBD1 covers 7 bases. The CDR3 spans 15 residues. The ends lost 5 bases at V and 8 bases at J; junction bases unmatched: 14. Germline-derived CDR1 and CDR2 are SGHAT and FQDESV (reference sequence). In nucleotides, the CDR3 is TGTGCCAGCAGCCATGAAGGGGGCGCGGGTGTCGGCTACACCTTC. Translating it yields CASSHEGGAGVGYTF.

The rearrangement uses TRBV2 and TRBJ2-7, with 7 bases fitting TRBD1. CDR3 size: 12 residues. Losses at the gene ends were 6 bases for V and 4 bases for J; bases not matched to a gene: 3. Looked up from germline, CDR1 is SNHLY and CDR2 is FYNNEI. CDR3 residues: CASRIQGYEQYF. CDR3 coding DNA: TGTGCCAGCAGGATACAGGGGTACGAGCAGTACTTC.

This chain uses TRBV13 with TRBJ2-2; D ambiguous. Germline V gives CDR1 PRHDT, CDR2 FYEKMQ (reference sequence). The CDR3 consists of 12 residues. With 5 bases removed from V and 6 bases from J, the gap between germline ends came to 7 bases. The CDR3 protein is CASSLGSGELFF. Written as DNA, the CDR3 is TGTGCCAGCAGCCTCGGTTCCGGGGAGCTGTTTTTT.